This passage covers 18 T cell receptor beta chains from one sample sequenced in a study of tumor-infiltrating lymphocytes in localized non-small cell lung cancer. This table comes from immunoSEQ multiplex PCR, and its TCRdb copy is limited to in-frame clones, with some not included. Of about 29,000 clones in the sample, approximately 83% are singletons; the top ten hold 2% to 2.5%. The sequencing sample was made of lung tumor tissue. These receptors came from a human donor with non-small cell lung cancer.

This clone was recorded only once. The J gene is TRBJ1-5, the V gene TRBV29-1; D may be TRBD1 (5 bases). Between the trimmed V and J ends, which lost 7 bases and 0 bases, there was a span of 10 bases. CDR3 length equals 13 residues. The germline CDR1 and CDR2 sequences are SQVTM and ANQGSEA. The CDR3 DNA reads TGCAGCGCCCGGGACGGTAGCAATCAGCCCCAGCATTTT. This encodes CSARDGSNQPQHF.

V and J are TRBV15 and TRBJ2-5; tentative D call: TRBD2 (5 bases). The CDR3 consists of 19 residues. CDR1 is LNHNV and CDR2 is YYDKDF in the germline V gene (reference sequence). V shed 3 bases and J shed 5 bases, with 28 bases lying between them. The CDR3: CATSSPIEGGAATRETQYF. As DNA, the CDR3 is TGTGCCACCAGCAGCCCCATCGAAGGAGGAGCGGCAACCCGGGAGACCCAGTACTTC.

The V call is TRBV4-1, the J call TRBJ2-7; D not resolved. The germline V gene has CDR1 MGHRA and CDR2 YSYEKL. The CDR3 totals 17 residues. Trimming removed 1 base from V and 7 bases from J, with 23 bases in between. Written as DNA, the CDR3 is TGCGCCAGCAGCCAAGGGAACGGCCGGCAGACCATGGGGGAGCAGTACTTC. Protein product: CASSQGNGRQTMGEQYF.

The DNA for the CDR3 is TGTGCCAGCAGTACCCCCGGATACGCGGCGGGCTATGGCTACACCTTC. Protein sequence: CASSTPGYAAGYGYTF. This sequence joins TRBV6-6 and TRBJ1-2; D unclear. The germline CDR1 and CDR2 sequences are MNHNY and SVGAGI (reference sequence). This CDR3 contains 16 residues. Trimming pared 5 bases from V and 4 bases from J, leaving 20 bases between.

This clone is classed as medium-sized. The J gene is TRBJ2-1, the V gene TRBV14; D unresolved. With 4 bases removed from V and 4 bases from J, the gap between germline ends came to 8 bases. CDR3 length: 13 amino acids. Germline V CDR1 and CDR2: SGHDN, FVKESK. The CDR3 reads CASSLSRYNEQFF. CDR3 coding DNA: TGTGCCAGCAGCCTATCTAGGTACAATGAGCAGTTCTTC.

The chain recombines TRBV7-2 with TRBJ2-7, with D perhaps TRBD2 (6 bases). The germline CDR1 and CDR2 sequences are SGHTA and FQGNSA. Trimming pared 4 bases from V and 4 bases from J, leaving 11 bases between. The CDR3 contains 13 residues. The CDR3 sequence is CASSSPGLYEQYF. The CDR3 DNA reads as TGTGCCAGCAGCTCACCGGGACTTTACGAGCAGTACTTC. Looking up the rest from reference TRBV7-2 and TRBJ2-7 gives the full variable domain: GAGVSQSPSNKVTEKGKDVELRCDPISGHTALYWYRQSLGQGLEFLIYFQGNSAPDKSGLPSDRFSAERTGGSVSTLTIQRTQQEDSAVYLCASSSPGLYEQYFGPGTRLTVT.

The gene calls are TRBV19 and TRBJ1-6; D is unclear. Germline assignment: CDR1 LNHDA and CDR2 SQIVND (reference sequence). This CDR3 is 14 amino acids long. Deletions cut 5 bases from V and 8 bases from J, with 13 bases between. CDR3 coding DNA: TGTGCCAGTAGTGCCGTGAGGGCAGATTCACCCCTCCACTTT. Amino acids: CASSAVRADSPLHF.

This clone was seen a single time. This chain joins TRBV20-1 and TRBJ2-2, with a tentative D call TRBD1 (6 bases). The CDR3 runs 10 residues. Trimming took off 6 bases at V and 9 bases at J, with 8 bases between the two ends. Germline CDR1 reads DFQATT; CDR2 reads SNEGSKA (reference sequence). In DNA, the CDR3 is TGCAGTGCGGGGGACAGGGAGCTGTTTTTT. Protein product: CSAGDRELFF.

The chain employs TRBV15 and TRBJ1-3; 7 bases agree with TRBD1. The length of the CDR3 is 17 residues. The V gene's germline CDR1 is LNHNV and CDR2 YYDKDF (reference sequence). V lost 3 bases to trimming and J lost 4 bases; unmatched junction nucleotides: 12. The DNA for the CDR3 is TGTGCCACCAGCAGTCTAAGACAGGGTGGACGGGGAAACACCATATATTTT. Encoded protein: CATSSLRQGGRGNTIYF.

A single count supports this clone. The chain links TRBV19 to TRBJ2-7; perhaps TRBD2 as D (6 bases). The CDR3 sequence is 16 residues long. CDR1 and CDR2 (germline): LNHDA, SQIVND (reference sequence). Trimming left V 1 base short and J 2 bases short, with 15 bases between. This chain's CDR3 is CASSIGHRGRTYEQYF. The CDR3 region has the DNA TGTGCCAGTAGTATAGGACATCGAGGGAGGACCTACGAGCAGTACTTC.

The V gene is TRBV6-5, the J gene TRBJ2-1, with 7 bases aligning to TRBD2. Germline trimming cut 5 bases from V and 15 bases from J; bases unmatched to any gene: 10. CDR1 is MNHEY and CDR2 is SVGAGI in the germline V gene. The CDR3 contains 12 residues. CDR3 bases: TGTGCCAGCAGTACCCGGGACTATGCTCCGTTCTTC. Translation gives CASSTRDYAPFF.

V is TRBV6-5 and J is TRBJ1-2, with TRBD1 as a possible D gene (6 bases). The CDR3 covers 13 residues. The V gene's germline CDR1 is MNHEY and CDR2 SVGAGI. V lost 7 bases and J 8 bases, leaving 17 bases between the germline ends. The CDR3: CASTAQGPGGYTF. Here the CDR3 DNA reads TGTGCCAGCACTGCGCAGGGGCCGGGGGGCTACACCTTC.

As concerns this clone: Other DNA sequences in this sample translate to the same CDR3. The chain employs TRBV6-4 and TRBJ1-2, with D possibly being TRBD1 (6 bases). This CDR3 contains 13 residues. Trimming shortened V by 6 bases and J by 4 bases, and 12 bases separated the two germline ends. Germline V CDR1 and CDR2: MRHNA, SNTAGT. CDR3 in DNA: TGTGCCAGCAGCGAACAGGGAAGCTATGGCTACACCTTC. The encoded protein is CASSEQGSYGYTF.

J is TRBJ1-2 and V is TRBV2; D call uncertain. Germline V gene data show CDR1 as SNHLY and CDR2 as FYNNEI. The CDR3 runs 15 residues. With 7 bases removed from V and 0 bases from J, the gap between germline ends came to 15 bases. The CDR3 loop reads CASTNDDGSNYGYTF. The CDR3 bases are TGTGCCAGCACCAACGACGACGGGTCTAACTATGGCTACACCTTC.

CDR3 residues: CASSRDQGTVYF. DNA of the CDR3: TGTGCCAGCAGCCGGGACCAGGGTACCGTGTACTTC. The chain carries TRBV9 and TRBJ2-7, with D perhaps given as TRBD1 or TRBD2 (5 bases each). This CDR3 is built from 12 residues. In germline, CDR1 is SGDLS, CDR2 YYNGEE. V was pared by 4 bases and J by 12 bases, with 17 bases between.

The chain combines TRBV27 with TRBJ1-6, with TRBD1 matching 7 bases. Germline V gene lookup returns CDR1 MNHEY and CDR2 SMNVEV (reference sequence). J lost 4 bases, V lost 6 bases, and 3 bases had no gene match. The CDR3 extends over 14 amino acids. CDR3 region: CASRKTGYNSPLHF. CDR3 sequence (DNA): TGTGCCAGCAGGAAGACAGGGTATAATTCACCCCTCCACTTT.

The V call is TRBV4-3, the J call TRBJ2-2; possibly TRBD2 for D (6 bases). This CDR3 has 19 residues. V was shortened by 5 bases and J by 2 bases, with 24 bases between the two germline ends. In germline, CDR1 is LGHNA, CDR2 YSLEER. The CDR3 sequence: CASSTRRARRGLNTGELFF. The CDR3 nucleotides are TGCGCCAGCAGCACCCGGAGGGCGCGACGGGGTTTAAACACCGGGGAGCTGTTTTTT.

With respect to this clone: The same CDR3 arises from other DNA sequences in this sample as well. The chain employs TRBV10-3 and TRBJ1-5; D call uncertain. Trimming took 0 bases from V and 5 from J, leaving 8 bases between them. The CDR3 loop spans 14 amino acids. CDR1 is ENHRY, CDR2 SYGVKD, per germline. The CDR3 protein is CAISESTRDQPQHF. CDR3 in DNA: TGTGCCATCAGTGAGTCGACCAGAGATCAGCCCCAGCATTTT.